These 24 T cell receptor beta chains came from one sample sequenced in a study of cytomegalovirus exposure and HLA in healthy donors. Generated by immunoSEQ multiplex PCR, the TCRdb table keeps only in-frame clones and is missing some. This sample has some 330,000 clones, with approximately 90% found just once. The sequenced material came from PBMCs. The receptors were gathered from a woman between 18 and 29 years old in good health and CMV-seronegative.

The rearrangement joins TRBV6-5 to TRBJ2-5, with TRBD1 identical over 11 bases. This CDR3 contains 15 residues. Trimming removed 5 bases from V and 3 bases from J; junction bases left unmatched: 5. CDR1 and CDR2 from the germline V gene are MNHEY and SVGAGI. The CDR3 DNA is TGTGCCAGCAGTGGACAGGGGGCGGGGGAAGAGACCCAGTACTTC. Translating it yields CASSGQGAGEETQYF.

CDR3 nucleotides: TGTGCCAGCAGCCAAGAAGGCCCCGGGACAGGGGGCTATCAGCCCCAGCATTTT. Its translation: CASSQEGPGTGGYQPQHF. The chain is built from TRBV4-2 and TRBJ1-5, with TRBD1 matching 12 bases. The germline gives CDR1 LGHNA, CDR2 YNFKEQ. The CDR3 is 18 residues long. Trimming at V came to 0 bases and at J to 5 bases, leaving 8 bases not matched to a gene.

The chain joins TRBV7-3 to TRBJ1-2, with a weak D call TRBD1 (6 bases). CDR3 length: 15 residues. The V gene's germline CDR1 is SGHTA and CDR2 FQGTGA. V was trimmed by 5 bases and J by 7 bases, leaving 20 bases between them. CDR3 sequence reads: CASSRGRGGGGGYTF. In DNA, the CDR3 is TGTGCCAGCAGCCGTGGGCGCGGGGGCGGAGGTGGCTACACCTTC.

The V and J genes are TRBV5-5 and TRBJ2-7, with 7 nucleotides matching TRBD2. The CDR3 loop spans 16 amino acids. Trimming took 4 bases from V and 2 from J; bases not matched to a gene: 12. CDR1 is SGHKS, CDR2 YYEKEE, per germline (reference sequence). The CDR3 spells CASSGGGVAGAYEQYF. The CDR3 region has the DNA TGTGCCAGCAGCGGAGGTGGAGTGGCGGGAGCCTACGAGCAGTACTTC.

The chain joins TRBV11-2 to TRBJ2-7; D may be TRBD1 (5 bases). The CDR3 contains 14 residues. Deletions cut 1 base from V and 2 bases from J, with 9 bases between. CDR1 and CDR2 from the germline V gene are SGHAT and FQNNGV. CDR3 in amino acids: CASSLAKGTYEQYF. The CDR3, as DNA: TGTGCCAGCAGCTTAGCAAAGGGGACCTACGAGCAGTACTTC.

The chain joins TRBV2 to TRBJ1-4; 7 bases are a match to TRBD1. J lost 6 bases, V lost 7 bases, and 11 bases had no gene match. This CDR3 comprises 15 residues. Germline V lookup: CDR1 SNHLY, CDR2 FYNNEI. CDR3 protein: CASNLDRTNHEKLFF. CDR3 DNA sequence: TGTGCCAGCAACCTGGACAGGACCAATCATGAAAAACTGTTTTTT.

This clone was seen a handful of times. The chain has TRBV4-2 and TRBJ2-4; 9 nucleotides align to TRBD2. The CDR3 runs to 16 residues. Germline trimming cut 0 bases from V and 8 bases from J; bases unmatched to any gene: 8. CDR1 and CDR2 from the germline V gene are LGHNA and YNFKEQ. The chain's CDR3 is CASSQEGAGGPDIQYF. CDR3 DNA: TGTGCCAGCAGCCAAGAGGGGGCGGGAGGGCCGGACATTCAGTACTTC.

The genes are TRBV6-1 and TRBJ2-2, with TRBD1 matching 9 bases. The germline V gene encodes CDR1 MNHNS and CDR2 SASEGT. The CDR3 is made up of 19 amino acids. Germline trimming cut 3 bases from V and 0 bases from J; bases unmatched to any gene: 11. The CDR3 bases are TGTGCCAGCAGTGATCTGGTGACAGGGGGAATCGCGAACACCGGGGAGCTGTTTTTT. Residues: CASSDLVTGGIANTGELFF.

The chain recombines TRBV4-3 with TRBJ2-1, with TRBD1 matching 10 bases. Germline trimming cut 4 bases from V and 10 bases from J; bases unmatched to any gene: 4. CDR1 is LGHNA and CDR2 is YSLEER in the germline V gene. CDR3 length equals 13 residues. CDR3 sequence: CASSRDRGFEQFF. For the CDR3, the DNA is TGCGCCAGCAGCCGGGACAGGGGATTCGAGCAGTTCTTC.

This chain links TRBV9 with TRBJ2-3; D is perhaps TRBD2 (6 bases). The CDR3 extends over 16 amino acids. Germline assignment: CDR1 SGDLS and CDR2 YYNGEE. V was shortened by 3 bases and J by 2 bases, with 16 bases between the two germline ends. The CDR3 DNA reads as TGTGCCAGCAGCGCCCGAGCGGGCCGGGACACAGATACGCAGTATTTT. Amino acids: CASSARAGRDTDTQYF.

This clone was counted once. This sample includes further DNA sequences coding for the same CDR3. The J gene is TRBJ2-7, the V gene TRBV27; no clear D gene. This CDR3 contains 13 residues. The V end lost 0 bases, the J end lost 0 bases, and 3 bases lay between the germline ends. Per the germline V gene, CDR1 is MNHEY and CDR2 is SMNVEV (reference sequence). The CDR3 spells CASSLSGSYEQYF. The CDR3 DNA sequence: TGTGCCAGCAGTTTATCCGGCTCCTACGAGCAGTACTTC.

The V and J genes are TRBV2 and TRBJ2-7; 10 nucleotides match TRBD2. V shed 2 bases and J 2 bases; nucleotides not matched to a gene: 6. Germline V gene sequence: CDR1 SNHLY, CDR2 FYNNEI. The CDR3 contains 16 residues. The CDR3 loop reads CASSESRGLATYEQYF. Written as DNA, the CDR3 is TGTGCCAGCAGTGAAAGCCGGGGACTAGCGACCTACGAGCAGTACTTC.

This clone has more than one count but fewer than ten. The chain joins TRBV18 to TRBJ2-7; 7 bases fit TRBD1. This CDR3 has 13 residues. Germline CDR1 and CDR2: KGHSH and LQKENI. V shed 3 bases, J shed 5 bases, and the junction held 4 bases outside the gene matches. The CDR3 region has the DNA TGTGCCAGCTCACCGACAGGGAGCGACGAGCAGTACTTC. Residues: CASSPTGSDEQYF. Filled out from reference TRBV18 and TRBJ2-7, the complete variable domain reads NAGVMQNPRHLVRRRGQEARLRCSPMKGHSHVYWYRQLPEEGLKFMVYLQKENIIDESGMPKERFSAEFPKEGPSILRIQQVVRGDSAAYFCASSPTGSDEQYFGPGTRLTVT.

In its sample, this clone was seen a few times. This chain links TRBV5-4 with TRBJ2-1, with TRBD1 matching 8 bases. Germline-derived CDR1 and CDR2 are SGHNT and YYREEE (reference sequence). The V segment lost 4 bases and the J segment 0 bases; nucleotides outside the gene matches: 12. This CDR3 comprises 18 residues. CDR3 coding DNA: TGTGCCAGCAGCGTAGGGACAGGTGGGTGGAGCTCCTACAATGAGCAGTTCTTC. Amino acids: CASSVGTGGWSSYNEQFF.

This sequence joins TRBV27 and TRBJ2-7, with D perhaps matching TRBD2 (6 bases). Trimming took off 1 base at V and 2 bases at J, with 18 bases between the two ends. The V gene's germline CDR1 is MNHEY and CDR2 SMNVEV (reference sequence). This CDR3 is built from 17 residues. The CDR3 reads CASSLFLEGAGPYEQYF. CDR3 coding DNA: TGTGCCAGCAGTTTATTCTTGGAGGGAGCGGGCCCCTACGAGCAGTACTTC.

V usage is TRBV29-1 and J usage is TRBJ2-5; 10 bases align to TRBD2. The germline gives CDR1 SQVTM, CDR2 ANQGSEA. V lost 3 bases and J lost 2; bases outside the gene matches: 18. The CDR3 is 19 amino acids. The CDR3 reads CSVESWAGLAGVYQETQYF. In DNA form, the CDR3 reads TGCAGCGTTGAGAGCTGGGCAGGGCTAGCGGGAGTCTATCAAGAGACCCAGTACTTC.

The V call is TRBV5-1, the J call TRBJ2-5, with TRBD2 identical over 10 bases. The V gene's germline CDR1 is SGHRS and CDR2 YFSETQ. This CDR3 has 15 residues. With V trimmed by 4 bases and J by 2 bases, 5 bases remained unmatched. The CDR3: CASSAQREGQETQYF. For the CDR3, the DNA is TGCGCCAGCAGCGCCCAGCGGGAGGGTCAAGAGACCCAGTACTTC.

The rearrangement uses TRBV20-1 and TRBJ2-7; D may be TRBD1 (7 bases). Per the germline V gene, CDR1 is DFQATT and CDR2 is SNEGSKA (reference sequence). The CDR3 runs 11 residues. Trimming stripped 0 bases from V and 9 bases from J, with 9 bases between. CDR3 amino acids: CSARDQGGQYF. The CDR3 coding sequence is TGCAGTGCTAGAGACCAGGGGGGGCAGTACTTC.

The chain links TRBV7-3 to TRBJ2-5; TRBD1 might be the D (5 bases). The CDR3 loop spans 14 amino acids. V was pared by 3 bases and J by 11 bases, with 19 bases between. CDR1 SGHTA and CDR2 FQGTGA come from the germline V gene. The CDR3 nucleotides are TGTGCCAGCAGCTTCGGAGACAGCCGCAGTGGACAGTACTTC. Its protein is CASSFGDSRSGQYF.

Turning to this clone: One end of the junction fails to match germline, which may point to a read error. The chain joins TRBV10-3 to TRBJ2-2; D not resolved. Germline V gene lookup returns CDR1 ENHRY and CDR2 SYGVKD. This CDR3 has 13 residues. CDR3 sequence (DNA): TGTGCCAGCAGTGTTCCGGTAGCCGGGGAGCTGTTTTTT. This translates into CASSVPVAGELFF.

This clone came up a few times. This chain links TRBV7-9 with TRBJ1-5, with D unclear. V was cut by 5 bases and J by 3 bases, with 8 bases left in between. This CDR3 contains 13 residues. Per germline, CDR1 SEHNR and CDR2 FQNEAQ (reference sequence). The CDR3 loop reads CASSPSDNQPQHF. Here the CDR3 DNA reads TGTGCCAGCAGCCCATCAGACAATCAGCCCCAGCATTTT. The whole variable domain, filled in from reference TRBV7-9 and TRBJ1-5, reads DTGVSQNPRHKITKRGQNVTFRCDPISEHNRLYWYRQTLGQGPEFLTYFQNEAQLEKSRLLSDRFSAERPKGSFSTLEIQRTEQGDSAMYLCASSPSDNQPQHFGDGTRLSIL.

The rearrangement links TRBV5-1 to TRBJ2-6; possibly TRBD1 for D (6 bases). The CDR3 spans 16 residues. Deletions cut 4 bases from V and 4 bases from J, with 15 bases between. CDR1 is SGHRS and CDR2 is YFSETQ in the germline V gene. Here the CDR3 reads CASSTHPGEGANVLTF. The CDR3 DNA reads TGCGCCAGCAGCACACACCCAGGGGAGGGGGCCAACGTCCTGACTTTC. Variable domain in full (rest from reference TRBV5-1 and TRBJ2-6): KAGVTQTPRYLIKTRGQQVTLSCSPISGHRSVSWYQQTPGQGLQFLFEYFSETQRNKGNFPGRFSGRQFSNSRSEMNVSTLELGDSALYLCASSTHPGEGANVLTFGAGSRLTVL.

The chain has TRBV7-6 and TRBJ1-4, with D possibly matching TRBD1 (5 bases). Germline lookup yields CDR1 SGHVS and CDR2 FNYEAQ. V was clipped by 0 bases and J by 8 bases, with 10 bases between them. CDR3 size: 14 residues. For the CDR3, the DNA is TGTGCCAGCAGCTTAGCGGGGGGTATAGAAAAACTGTTTTTT. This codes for CASSLAGGIEKLFF. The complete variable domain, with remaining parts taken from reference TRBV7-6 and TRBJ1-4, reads GAGVSQSPRYKVTKRGQDVALRCDPISGHVSLYWYRQALGQGPEFLTYFNYEAQQDKSGLPNDRFSAERPEGSISTLTIQRTEQRDSAMYRCASSLAGGIEKLFFGSGTQLSVL.

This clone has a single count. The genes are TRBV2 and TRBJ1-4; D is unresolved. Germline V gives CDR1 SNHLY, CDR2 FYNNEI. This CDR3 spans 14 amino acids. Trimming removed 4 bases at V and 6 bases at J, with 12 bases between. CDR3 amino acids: CASSVEQIDEKLFF. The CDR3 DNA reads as TGTGCCAGCAGTGTAGAACAGATCGATGAAAAACTGTTTTTT.